This section outlines one T cell receptor beta chain sequence together with its context. The CDR3 has 14 residues. The sample belongs to a study of blood T cell repertoires in COVID-19. Study-wide context: Samples of COVID-19 (acute and convalescent) were obtained from the United States, Italy and Spain.

Authors' data handling: Researchers report that nucleated cell counts were estimated from reference gene primer amplification. This table comes from immunoSEQ multiplex PCR, and its TCRdb copy is limited to in-frame clones, with some not included. The V and J calls and clone size are taken from that table; D and trimming were inferred from the DNA. The table shows roughly 66,000 clones, with about 90% occurring only once. Source material: peripheral blood. The rearrangement links TRBV12-2 to TRBJ1-1; the table's D call, TRBD1, was not checked against the DNA. TRBV12-2 has pseudogene status. This clonotype was obtained from a human donor in a cohort sampled during active COVID-19. The CDR3: CASRLGTTNTEAFF. CDR3 nucleotides: TGTGCAAGTCGCTTAGGGACAACCAACACTGAAGCTTTCTTT.